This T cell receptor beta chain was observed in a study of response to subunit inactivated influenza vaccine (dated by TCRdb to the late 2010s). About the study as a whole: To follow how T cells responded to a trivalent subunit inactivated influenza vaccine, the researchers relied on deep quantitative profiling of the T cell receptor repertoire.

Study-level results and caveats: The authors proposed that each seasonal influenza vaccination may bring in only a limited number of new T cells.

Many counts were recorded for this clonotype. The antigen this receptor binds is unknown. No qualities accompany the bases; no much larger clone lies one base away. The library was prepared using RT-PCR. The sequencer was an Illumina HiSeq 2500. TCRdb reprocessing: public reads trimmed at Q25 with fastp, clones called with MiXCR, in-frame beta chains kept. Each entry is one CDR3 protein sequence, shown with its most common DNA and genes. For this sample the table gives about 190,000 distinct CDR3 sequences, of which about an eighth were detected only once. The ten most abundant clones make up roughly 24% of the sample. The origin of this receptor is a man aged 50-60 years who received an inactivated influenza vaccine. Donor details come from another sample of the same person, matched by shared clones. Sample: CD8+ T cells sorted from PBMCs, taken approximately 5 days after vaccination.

CDR3 sequence: CSVLGTAETQYF. The nucleotides are TGCAGCGTCTTGGGGACAGCAGAGACCCAGTACTTC. Recombination connected TRBV29-1 to TRBJ2-5, with TRBD1 identical over 7 junction bases. Inclusive of the bounding cysteine and phenylalanine, the CDR3 is 12 residues long. The kept DNA is CDR3 alone, 36 bases in frame from the first base. CDR1 and CDR2, looked up from the germline V gene, are SQVTM and ANQGSEA. Germline trimming: 6 bases from V, 4 bases from J; junction bases outside gene matches: 5. The CDR3, completed at both ends by the reference TRBV29-1 and TRBJ2-5 genes, gives the full variable domain SAVISQKPSRDICQRGTSLTIQCQVDSQVTMMFWYRQQPGQSLTLIATANQGSEATYESGFVIDKFPISRPNLTFSTLTVSNMSPEDSSIYLCSVLGTAETQYFGPGTRLLVL.